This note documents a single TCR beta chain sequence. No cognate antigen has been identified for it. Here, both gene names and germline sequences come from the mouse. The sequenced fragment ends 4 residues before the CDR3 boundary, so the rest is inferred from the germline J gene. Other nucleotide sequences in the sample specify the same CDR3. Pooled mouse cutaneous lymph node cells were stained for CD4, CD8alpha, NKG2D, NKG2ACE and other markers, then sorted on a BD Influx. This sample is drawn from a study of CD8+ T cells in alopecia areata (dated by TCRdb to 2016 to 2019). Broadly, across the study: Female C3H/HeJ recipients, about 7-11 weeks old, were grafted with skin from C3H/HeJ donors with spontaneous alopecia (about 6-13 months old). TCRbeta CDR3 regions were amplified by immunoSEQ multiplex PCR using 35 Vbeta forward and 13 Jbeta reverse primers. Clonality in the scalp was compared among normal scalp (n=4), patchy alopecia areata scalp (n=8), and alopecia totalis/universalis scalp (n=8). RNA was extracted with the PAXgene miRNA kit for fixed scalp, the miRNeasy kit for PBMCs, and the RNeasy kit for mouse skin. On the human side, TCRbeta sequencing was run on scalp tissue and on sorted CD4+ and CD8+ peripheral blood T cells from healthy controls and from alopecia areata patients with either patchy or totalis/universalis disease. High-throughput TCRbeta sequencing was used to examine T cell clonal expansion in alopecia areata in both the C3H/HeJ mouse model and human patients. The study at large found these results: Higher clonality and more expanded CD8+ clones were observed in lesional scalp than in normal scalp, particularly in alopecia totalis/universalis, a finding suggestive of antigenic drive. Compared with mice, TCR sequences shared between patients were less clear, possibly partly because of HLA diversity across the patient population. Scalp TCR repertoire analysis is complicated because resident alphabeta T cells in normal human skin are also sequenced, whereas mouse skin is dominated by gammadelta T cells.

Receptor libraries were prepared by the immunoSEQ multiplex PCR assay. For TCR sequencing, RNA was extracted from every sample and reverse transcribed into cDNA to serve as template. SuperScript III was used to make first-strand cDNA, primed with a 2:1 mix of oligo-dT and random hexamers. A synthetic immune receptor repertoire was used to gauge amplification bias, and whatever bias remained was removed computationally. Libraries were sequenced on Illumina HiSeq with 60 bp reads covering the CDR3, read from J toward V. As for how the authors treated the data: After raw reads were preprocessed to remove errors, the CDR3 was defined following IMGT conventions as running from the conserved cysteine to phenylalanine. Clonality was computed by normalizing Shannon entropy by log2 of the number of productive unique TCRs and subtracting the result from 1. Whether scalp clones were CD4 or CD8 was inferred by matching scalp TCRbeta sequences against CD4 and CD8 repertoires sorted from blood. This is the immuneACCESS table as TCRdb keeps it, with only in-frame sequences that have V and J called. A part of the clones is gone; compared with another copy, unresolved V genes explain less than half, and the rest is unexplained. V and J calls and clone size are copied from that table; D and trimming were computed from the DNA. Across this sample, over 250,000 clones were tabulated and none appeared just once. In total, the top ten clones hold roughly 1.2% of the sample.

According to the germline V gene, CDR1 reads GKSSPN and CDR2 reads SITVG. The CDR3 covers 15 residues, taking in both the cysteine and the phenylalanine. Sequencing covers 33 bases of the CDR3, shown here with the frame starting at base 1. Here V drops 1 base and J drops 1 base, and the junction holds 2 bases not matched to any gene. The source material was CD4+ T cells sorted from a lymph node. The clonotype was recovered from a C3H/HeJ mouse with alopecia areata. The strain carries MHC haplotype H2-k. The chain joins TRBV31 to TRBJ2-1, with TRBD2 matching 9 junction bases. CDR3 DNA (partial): TGTGCCTGGAGTCGGCTGGGGGGGAACTATGCT. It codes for CAWSRLGGNYA. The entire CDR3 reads CAWSRLGGNYAEQFF.